This TCR beta chain was sequenced for a study of metastatic and nonmetastatic thyroid tumors. V lost 1 base and J 5 bases, leaving 15 bases between the germline ends. The CDR3 length is 15 residues. The germline V gene has CDR1 SGHAT and CDR2 FQDESV (reference sequence). Every patient was untreated before thyroid surgery. TCRdb redid the clone calls on the PCR reads using MiXCR. Of 31,000 or so clones listed, over 15% are singletons. This clone was counted many times. The J gene is TRBJ2-7, the V gene TRBV11-1, with D maybe TRBD2 (6 bases). Source material: blood. The receptor comes from a female donor with papillary thyroid cancer or a benign thyroid nodule (not recorded which). Some clones in this sample may be carry-over from other donors' samples. Here the CDR3 DNA reads TGTGCCAGCAGCTTAGACCAGGGAGGATTCCACGAGCAGTACTTC. Its translation is CASSLDQGGFHEQYF.